This TCR beta chain derives from a study of T-cell memory formation after mild COVID-19. Study-level information: Largely, TCR clusters stayed within a single donor.

In its sample, this clonotype was seen a few times. Its antigen is currently unknown. TCR alpha and TCR beta cDNA libraries with sample barcodes and UMIs came from 5'RACE using constant-segment primers. MiXCR, applied by TCRdb to the 5' RACE reads, yields one record per CDR3 protein. The sample yields 300,000 to 400,000 distinct CDR3 sequences, about 16% seen once. Study-level results: Clones contracting across day 15 to 85 had a balanced CD4/CD8 profile; later expanding clones leaned CD4+. The appearance of some responding clones in pre-infection memory suggested that cross-reactive memory joined.

The V end was cut by 4 bases, the J end by 6 bases, with 16 bases between. The germline V gene encodes CDR1 MGHRA and CDR2 YSYEKL. There are 15 residues in the CDR3. V usage is TRBV4-1 and J usage is TRBJ1-5, with D possibly TRBD1 on 6 matching bases. This sequence originates from a man between 18 and 35 years old who had mild COVID-19 (a few samples of this study predate the infection). Cell type and time point are not known. The sequencing input was PBMCs or a T cell subset sorted from them (not recorded which). CDR3 protein: CASSRTQGRGQPQHF. The CDR3 DNA reads as TGCGCCAGCAGCCGAACACAGGGACGGGGTCAGCCCCAGCATTTT.